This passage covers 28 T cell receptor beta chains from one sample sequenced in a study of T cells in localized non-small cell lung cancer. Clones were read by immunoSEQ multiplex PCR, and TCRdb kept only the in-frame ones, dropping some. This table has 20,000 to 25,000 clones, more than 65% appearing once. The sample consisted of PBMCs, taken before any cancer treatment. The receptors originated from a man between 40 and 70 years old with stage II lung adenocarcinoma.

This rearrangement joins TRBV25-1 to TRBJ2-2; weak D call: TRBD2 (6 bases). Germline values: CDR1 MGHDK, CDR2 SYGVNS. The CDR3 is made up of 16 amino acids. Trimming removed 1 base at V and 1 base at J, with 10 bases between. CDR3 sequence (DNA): TGTGCCAGCAGTGAATTTGGGCGGGGGAACACCGGGGAGCTGTTTTTT. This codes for CASSEFGRGNTGELFF.

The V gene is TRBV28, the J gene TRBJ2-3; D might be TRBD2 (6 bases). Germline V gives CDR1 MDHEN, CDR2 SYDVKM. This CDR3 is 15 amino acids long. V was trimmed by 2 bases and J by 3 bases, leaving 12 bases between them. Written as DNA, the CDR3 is TGTGCCAGCAGTTTAGGGGGGTCGGGGACAGATACGCAGTATTTT. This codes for CASSLGGSGTDTQYF.

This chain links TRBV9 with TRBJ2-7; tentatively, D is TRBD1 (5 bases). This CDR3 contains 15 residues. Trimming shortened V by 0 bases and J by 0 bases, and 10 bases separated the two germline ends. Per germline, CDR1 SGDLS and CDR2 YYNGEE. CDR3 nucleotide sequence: TGTGCCAGCAGCGTAGCCCCAGGGTACTCCTACGAGCAGTACTTC. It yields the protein CASSVAPGYSYEQYF.

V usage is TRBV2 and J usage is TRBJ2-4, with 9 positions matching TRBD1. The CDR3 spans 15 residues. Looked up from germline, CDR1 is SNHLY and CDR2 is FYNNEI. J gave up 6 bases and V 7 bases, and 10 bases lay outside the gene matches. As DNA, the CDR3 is TGTGCCAGCACCGGGGACAGGGTGAGGGGAAACATTCAGTACTTC. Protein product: CASTGDRVRGNIQYF.

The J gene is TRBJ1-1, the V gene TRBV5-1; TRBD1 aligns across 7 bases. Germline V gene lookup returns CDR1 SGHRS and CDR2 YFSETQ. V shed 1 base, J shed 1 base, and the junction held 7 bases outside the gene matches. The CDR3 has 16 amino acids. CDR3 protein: CASSLFSTGANTEAFF. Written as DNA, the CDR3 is TGCGCCAGCAGCTTGTTTTCAACAGGGGCGAACACTGAAGCTTTCTTT. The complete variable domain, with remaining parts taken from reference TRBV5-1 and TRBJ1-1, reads KAGVTQTPRYLIKTRGQQVTLSCSPISGHRSVSWYQQTPGQGLQFLFEYFSETQRNKGNFPGRFSGRQFSNSRSEMNVSTLELGDSALYLCASSLFSTGANTEAFFGQGTRLTVV.

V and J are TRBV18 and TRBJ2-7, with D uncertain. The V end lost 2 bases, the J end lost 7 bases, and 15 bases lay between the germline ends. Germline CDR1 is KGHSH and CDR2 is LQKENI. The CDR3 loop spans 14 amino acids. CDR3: CASSPTGFDEEQYF. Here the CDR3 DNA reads TGTGCCAGCTCACCAACCGGATTTGACGAGGAGCAGTACTTC.

The CDR3 nucleotides read TGTGCCAGTAGTATCGGGTCGGGTAGTCAGCCCCAGCATTTT. Its translation is CASSIGSGSQPQHF. This chain links TRBV19 with TRBJ1-5; D unclear. V was shortened by 3 bases and J by 6 bases, with 12 bases between the two germline ends. The CDR3 covers 14 residues. Germline loops: CDR1 LNHDA, CDR2 SQIVND (reference sequence).

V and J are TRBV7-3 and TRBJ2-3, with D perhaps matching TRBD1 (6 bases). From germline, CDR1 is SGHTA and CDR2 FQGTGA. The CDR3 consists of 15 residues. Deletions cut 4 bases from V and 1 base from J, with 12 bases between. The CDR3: CASSSSGHGTDTQYF. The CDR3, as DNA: TGTGCCAGCAGCTCCTCGGGACACGGCACAGATACGCAGTATTTT.

CDR3: CASSSRDLEAFF. DNA for the CDR3: TGTGCCAGCAGCTCCCGGGACCTCGAAGCTTTCTTT. The chain recombines TRBV6-5 with TRBJ1-1; D is possibly TRBD1 (5 bases). CDR3 length: 12 residues. The germline CDR1 and CDR2 sequences are MNHEY and SVGAGI. V lost 6 bases, J lost 8 bases, and 13 bases lay in between.

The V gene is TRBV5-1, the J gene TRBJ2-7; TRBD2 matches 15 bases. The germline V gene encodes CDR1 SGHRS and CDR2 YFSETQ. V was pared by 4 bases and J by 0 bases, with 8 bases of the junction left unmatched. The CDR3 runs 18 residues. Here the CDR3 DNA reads TGCGCCAGCAGCAGGGGGACTAGCGGGAGGACCAGCTCCTACGAGCAGTACTTC. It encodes CASSRGTSGRTSSYEQYF.

The CDR3 loop reads CASSPGSQETQYF. CDR3 sequence (DNA): TGTGCCAGCAGCCCGGGCAGTCAAGAGACCCAGTACTTC. V usage is TRBV7-3 and J usage is TRBJ2-5, with unresolved D. CDR1 SGHTA and CDR2 FQGTGA come from the germline V gene. The CDR3 is made up of 13 amino acids. V lost 5 bases and J 2 bases, leaving 9 bases between the germline ends.

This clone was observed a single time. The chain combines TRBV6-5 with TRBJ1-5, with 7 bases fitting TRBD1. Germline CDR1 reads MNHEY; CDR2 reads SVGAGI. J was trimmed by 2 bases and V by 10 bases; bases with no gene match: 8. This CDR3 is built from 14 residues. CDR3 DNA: TGTGCCACCTCCCGACAGGGAGGCAATCAGCCCCAGCATTTT. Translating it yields CATSRQGGNQPQHF.

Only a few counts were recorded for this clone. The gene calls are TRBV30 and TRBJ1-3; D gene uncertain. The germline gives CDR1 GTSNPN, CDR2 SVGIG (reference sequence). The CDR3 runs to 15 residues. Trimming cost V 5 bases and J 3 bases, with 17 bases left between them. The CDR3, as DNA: TGTGCCTGGGGGTTGGGAGCAGTTGGTGGAAACACCATATATTTT. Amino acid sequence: CAWGLGAVGGNTIYF.

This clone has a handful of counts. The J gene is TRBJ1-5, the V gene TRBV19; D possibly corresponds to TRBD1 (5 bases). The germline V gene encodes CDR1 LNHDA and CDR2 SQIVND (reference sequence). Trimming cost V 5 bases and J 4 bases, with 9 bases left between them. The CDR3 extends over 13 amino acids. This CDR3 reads CASSGTENQPQHF. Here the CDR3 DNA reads TGTGCCAGTAGTGGGACGGAGAATCAGCCCCAGCATTTT.

CDR3 sequence: CASSPGTVDTF. The CDR3 DNA is TGTGCCAGCAGTCCGGGGACAGTAGACACCTTC. The chain couples TRBV11-2 to TRBJ1-2; 7 nucleotides align to TRBD1. The CDR3 runs to 11 residues. CDR1 is SGHAT, CDR2 FQNNGV, per germline. V trimming: 6 bases; J trimming: 12 bases; junction bases outside the gene matches: 7.

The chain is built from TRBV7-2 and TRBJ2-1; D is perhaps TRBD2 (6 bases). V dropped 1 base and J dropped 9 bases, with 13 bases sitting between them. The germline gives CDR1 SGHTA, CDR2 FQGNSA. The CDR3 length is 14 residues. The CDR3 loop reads CASSLGLPGGEQFF. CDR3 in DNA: TGTGCCAGCAGCTTAGGTCTGCCCGGGGGTGAGCAGTTCTTC. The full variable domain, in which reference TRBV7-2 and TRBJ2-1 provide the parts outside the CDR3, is GAGVSQSPSNKVTEKGKDVELRCDPISGHTALYWYRQSLGQGLEFLIYFQGNSAPDKSGLPSDRFSAERTGGSVSTLTIQRTQQEDSAVYLCASSLGLPGGEQFFGPGTRLTVL.

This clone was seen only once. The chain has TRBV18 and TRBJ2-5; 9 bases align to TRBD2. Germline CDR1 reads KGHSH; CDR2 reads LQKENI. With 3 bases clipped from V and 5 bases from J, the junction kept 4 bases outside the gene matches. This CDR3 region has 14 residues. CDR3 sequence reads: CASSPGTSRETQYF. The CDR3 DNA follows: TGTGCCAGCTCACCTGGGACTAGCCGGGAGACCCAGTACTTC. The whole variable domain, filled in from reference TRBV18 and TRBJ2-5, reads NAGVMQNPRHLVRRRGQEARLRCSPMKGHSHVYWYRQLPEEGLKFMVYLQKENIIDESGMPKERFSAEFPKEGPSILRIQQVVRGDSAAYFCASSPGTSRETQYFGPGTRLLVL.

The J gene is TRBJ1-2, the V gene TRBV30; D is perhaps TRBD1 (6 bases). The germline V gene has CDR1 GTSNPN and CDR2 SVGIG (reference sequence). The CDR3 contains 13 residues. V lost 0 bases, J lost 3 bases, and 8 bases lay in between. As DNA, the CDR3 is TGTGCCTGGAGTGTCCAGGGGCACTATGGCTACACCTTC. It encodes CAWSVQGHYGYTF.

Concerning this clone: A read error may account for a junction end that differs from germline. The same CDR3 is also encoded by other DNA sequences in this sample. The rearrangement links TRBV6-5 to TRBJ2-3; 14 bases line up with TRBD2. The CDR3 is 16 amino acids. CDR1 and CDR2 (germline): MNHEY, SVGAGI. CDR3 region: CASSYIGLAGGDTQYF. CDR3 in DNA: TGTGCCAGTAGTTACATCGGACTAGCGGGAGGTGATACGCAGTATTTT.

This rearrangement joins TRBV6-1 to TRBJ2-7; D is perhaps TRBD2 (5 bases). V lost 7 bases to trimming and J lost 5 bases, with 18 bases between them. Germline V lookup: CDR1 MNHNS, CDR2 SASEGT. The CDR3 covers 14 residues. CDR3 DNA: TGTGCCAGCACCCTCGGGGTGGACTTCAACGAGCAGTACTTC. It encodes CASTLGVDFNEQYF.

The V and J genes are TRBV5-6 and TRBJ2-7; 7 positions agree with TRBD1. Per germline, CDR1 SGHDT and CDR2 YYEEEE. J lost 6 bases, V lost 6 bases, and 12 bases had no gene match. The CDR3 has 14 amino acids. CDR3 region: CASTPDRRSVEQYF. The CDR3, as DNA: TGTGCCAGCACGCCGGACAGGCGGTCGGTCGAGCAGTACTTC.

CDR3 protein: CASSLDAVNYGYTF. CDR3 nucleotides: TGTGCCAGCAGCTTAGACGCGGTTAACTATGGCTACACCTTC. The chain has TRBV7-9 and TRBJ1-2; D gene unclear. Trimming removed 1 base at V and 1 base at J, with 7 bases between. CDR1 SEHNR and CDR2 FQNEAQ come from the germline V gene (reference sequence). CDR3 size: 14 residues.

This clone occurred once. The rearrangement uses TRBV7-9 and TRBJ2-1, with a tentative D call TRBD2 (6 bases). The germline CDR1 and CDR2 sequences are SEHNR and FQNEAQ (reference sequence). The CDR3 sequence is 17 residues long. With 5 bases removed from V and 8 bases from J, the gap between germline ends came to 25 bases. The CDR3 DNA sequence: TGTGCCAGCAGCCCGCGAGGGCGTAGCGGAAGAACCTATGAGCAGTTCTTC. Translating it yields CASSPRGRSGRTYEQFF.

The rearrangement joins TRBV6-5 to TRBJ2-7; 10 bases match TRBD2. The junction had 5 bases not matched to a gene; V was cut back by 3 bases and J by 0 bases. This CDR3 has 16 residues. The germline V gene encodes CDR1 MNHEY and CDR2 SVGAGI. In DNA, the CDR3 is TGTGCCAGCAGTTATCGGACTAGCGGCAGCTCCTACGAGCAGTACTTC. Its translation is CASSYRTSGSSYEQYF.

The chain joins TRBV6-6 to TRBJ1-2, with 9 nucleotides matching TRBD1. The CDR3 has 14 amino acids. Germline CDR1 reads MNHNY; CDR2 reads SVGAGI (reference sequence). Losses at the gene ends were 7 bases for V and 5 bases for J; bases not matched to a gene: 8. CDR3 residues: CASTRQGGGYGYTF. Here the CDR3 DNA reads TGTGCCAGCACCCGACAGGGGGGTGGGTATGGCTACACCTTC.

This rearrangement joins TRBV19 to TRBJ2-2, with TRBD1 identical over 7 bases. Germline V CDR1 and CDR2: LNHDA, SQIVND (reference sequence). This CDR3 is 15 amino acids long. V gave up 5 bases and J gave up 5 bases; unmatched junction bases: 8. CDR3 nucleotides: TGTGCCAGTAGTGACAGGGTCTTGTTGACCGGGGAGCTGTTTTTT. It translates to CASSDRVLLTGELFF.

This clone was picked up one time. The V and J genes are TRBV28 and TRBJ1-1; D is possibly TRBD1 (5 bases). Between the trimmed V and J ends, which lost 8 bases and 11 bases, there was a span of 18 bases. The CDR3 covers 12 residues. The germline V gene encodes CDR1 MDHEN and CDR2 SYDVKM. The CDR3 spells CASGLMGRDAFF. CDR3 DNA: TGTGCCAGCGGATTGATGGGGCGTGATGCTTTCTTT. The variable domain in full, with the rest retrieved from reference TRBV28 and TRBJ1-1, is DVKVTQSSRYLVKRTGEKVFLECVQDMDHENMFWYRQDPGLGLRLIYFSYDVKMKEKGDIPEGYSVSREKKERFSLILESASTNQTSMYLCASGLMGRDAFFGQGTRLTVV.

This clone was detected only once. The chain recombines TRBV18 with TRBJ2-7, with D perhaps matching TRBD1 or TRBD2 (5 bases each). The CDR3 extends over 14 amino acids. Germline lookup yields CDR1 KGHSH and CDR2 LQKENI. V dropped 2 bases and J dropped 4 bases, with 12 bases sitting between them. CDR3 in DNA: TGTGCCAGCTCACCAGAGGGCAGGGTGTACGAGCAGTACTTC. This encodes CASSPEGRVYEQYF.